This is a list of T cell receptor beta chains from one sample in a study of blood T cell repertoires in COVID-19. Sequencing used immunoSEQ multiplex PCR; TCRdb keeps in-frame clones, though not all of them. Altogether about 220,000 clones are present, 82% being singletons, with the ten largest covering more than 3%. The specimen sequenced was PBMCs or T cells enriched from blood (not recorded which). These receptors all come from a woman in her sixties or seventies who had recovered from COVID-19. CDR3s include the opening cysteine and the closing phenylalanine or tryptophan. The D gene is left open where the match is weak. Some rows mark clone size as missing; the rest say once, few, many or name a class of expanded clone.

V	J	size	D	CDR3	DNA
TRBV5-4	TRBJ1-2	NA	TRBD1	CASSRDRDQGYTF	TGTGCCAGCAGCCGGGACAGGGATCAGGGCTACACCTTC
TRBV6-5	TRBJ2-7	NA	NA	CASSYTRETYEQYF	TGTGCCAGCAGTTACACCAGGGAAACCTACGAGCAGTACTTC
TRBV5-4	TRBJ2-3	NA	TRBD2	CASTLAGGNTDTQYF	TGTGCCAGCACCCTAGCGGGAGGGAACACAGATACGCAGTATTTT
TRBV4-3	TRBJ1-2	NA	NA	CASSQEAGYYGYTF	TGCGCCAGCAGCCAAGAGGCTGGTTACTATGGCTACACCTTC
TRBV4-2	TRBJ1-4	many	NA	CASSLGDGEKLFF	TGTGCCAGCAGCCTAGGGGATGGAGAAAAACTGTTTTTT
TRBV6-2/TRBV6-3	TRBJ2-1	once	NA	CASSLAIYNEQFF	TGTGCCAGCAGTCTGGCCATTTACAATGAGCAGTTCTTC
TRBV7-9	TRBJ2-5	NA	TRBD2	CASSLPIGVIAGDKETQYF	TGTGCCAGCAGCTTACCCATCGGAGTAATAGCGGGGGACAAAGAGACCCAGTACTTC
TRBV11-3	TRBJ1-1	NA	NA	CASSLGAGSTEAFF	TGTGCCAGCAGCTTAGGGGCAGGGTCGACTGAAGCTTTCTTT
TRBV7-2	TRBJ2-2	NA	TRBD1	CASSPRTGDTGELFF	TGTGCCAGCAGCCCTCGGACAGGGGACACCGGGGAGCTGTTTTTT
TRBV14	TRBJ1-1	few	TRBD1	CASSQDRGQGNTEAFF	TGTGCCAGCAGCCAAGACCGGGGACAGGGGAACACTGAAGCTTTCTTT
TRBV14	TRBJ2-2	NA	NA	CASSQESYLNTGELFF	TGTGCCAGCAGCCAAGAGTCATACCTAAACACCGGGGAGCTGTTTTTT
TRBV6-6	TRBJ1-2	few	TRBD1	CASNPGTGYVYTF	TGTGCCAGCAACCCCGGGACAGGATACGTCTACACCTTC
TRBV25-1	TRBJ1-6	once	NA	CASSGISSYNSPLHF	TGTGCCAGCAGCGGTATTAGCTCCTATAATTCACCCCTCCACTTT
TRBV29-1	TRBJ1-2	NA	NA	CSVDGRLGYTF	TGCAGCGTTGATGGGAGGTTGGGCTACACCTTC
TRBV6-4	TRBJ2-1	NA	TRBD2	CASSDPRAREESMDEQFF	TGTGCCAGCAGTGACCCCCGTGCGCGGGAGGAATCCATGGATGAGCAGTTCTTC
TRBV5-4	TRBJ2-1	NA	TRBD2	CASSLEGASGSPNEQFF	TGTGCCAGCAGCTTGGAGGGGGCTAGCGGGAGTCCCAATGAGCAGTTCTTC
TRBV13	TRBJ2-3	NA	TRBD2	CASSLVSAASGGTSTDTQYF	TGTGCCAGCAGCTTAGTTTCGGCGGCTAGCGGGGGGACTAGCACAGATACGCAGTATTTT
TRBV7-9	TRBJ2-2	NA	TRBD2	CASSTTSGRTSAGELFF	TGTGCCAGCAGCACGACTAGCGGGAGAACGAGTGCCGGGGAGCTGTTTTTT
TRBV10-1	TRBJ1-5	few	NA	CARDRDLYSNQPQHF	TGCGCCAGGGACCGGGACTTATATAGCAATCAGCCCCAGCATTTT
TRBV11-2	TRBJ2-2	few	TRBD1	CASSSGVRQGGTGELFF	TGTGCCAGCAGCTCGGGAGTAAGACAGGGGGGGACCGGGGAGCTGTTTTTT
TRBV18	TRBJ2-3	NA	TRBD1	CASSPPVPGQGTDTQYF	TGTGCCAGCTCACCACCTGTCCCAGGACAGGGGACAGATACGCAGTATTTT
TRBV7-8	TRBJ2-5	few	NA	CASSLGTWSTQYF	TGTGCCAGCAGCTTAGGGACTTGGAGTACCCAGTACTTC
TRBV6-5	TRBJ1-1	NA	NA	CASSYGGAMNTEAFF	TGTGCCAGCAGTTACGGGGGGGCGATGAACACTGAAGCTTTCTTT
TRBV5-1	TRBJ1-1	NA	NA	CASSLDDLNTEAFF	TGCGCCAGCAGCTTGGATGACTTGAACACTGAAGCTTTCTTT
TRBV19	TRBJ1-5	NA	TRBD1	CASSLQGTGDQPQHF	TGTGCCAGTAGTTTACAGGGGACAGGGGATCAGCCCCAGCATTTT
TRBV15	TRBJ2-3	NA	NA	CATSRGGGLTDTQYF	TGTGCCACCAGCAGAGGCGGGGGCCTCACAGATACGCAGTATTTT
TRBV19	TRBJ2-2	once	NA	CASSTTANTGELFF	TGTGCCAGTAGCACGACAGCGAACACCGGGGAGCTGTTTTTT
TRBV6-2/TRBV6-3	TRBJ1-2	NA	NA	CASSSYRNNYGYTF	TGTGCCAGCAGTTCCTATAGAAACAACTATGGCTACACCTTC
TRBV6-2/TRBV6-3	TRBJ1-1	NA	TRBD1	CASSRTGLTEAFF	TGTGCCAGCAGCCGGACAGGGTTGACTGAAGCTTTCTTT
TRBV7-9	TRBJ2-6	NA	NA	CASSPDAGSGANVLTF	TGTGCCAGCAGCCCGGATGCGGGCTCTGGGGCCAACGTCCTGACTTTC
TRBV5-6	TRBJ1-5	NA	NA	CASSLEGAGPGQPQHF	TGTGCCAGCAGCTTGGAGGGAGCGGGCCCAGGTCAGCCCCAGCATTTT
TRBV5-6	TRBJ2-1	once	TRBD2	CASSRRLARVGNEQFF	TGTGCCAGCAGCCGCAGACTAGCCCGGGTGGGCAATGAGCAGTTCTTC
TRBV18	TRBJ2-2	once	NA	CASSQLNTGELFF	TGTGCCAGCTCACAACTGAACACCGGGGAGCTGTTTTTT
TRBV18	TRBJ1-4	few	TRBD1	CASSQRTGSEKLFF	TGTGCCAGCTCCCAACGGACAGGGTCGGAAAAACTGTTTTTT
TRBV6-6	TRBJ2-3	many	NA	CASSYTVASDTQYF	TGTGCCAGCAGTTACACGGTTGCCTCCGATACGCAGTATTTT
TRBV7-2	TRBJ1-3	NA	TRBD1	CASSSYTTGAGNTIYF	TGTGCCAGCAGCTCATACACGACAGGGGCCGGAAACACCATATATTTT
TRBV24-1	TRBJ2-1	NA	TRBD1	CATSDTPQGSEQFF	TGTGCCACCAGTGATACACCACAGGGGAGTGAGCAGTTCTTC
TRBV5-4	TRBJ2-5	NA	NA	CASSLVQGPQETQYF	TGTGCCAGCAGCTTGGTACAGGGACCCCAAGAGACCCAGTACTTC
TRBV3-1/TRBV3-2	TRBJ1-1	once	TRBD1	CASSQGDRAGYTEAFF	TGTGCCAGCAGCCAAGGGGACAGGGCCGGTTACACTGAAGCTTTCTTT
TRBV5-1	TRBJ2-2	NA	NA	CASSPLGTGELFF	TGCGCCAGCAGCCCGCTCGGCACCGGGGAGCTGTTTTTT
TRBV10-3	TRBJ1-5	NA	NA	CAISNERGGNQPQHF	TGTGCCATCAGTAATGAAAGGGGCGGCAATCAGCCCCAGCATTTT
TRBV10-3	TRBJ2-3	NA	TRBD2	CAISEDSSSGGRALDADTQYF	TGTGCCATCAGTGAGGACTCCTCTAGCGGTGGGAGGGCCCTAGACGCAGATACGCAGTATTTT
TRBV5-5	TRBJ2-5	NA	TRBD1	CASSPMGQWETQYF	TGTGCCAGCAGCCCGATGGGACAGTGGGAGACCCAGTACTTC
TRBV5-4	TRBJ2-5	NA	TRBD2	CASSPGTSATQYF	TGTGCCAGCAGCCCCGGGACTAGCGCAACCCAGTACTTC
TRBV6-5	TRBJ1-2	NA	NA	CASSTGRGFRQGYTF	TGTGCCAGCAGTACCGGAAGGGGTTTTCGTCAAGGCTACACCTTC
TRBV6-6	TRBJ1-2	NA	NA	CASSQSRQTYGYTF	TGTGCCAGCAGTCAATCCAGACAGACGTATGGCTACACCTTC
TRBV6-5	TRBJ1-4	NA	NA	CASRSNRDGEKLFF	TGTGCCAGCAGGTCCAACAGGGACGGTGAAAAACTGTTTTTT
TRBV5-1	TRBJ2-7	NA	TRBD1	CASSGGGQGVEQYF	TGCGCCAGCAGCGGTGGGGGACAGGGAGTCGAGCAGTACTTC
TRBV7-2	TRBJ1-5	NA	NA	CASSEHAGPSNQPQHF	TGTGCCAGCAGCGAACATGCAGGGCCCAGCAATCAGCCCCAGCATTTT
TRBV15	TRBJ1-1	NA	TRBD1	CATSRATGGPSTEAFF	TGTGCCACCAGCAGAGCTACAGGGGGCCCGAGCACTGAAGCTTTCTTT
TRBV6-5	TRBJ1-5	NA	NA	CASAGPNSNQPQHF	TGTGCCAGCGCGGGGCCTAATAGCAATCAGCCCCAGCATTTT
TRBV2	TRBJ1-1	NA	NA	CASRGQWNTEAFF	TGTGCCAGCAGGGGACAATGGAACACTGAAGCTTTCTTT
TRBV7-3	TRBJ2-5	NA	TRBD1	CASSSDRDQETQYF	TGTGCCAGCAGCTCCGACAGGGACCAAGAGACCCAGTACTTC
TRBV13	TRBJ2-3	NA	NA	CASSPGTGADTQYF	TGTGCCAGCAGCCCCGGGACTGGGGCGGATACGCAGTATTTT
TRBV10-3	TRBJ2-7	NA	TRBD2	CASSSGSYEQYF	TGTGCCAGTTCTAGCGGGAGCTACGAGCAGTACTTC